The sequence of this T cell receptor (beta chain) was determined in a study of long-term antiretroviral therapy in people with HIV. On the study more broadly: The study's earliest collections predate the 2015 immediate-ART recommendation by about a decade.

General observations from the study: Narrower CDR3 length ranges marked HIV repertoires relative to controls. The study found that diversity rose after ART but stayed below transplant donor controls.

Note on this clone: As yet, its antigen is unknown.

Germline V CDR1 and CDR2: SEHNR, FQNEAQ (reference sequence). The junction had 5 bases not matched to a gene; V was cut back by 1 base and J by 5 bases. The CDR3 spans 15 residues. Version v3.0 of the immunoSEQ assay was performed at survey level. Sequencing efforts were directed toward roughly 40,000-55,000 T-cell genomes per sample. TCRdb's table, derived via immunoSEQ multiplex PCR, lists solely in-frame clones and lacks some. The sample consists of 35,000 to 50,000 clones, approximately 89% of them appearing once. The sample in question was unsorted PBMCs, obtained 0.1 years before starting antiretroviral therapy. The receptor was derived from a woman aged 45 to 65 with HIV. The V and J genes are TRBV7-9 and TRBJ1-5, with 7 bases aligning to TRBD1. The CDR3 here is CASSLGQGPYQPQHF. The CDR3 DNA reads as TGTGCCAGCAGCTTAGGACAGGGTCCCTATCAGCCCCAGCATTTT. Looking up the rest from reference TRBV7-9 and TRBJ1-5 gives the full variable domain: DTGVSQNPRHKITKRGQNVTFRCDPISEHNRLYWYRQTLGQGPEFLTYFQNEAQLEKSRLLSDRFSAERPKGSFSTLEIQRTEQGDSAMYLCASSLGQGPYQPQHFGDGTRLSIL.